These T cell receptor beta chains were read from a single sample in a study of cytomegalovirus exposure and HLA in healthy donors. TCRdb's table, derived via immunoSEQ multiplex PCR, lists solely in-frame clones and lacks some. The sample lists fewer than 70,000 clones; about 79% were seen once. Sequenced material: PBMCs. These receptors all come from a man between 35 and 55 years old in good health and CMV-seronegative. Both conserved end residues are part of each CDR3. The order of the fields is J gene, D gene, V gene, clone size, CDR3 protein, CDR3 DNA. A D gene is named only where the DNA matches it firmly. Only part of the rows carry a size: once, few, many, or a class if the clone is expanded.

TRBJ1-1 TRBD1 TRBV18 - CASSRTGANTEAFF TGTGCCAGCTCCAGGACAGGAGCGAACACTGAAGCTTTCTTT
TRBJ1-1 - TRBV19 - CASSIYGSENTEAFF TGTGCCAGTAGTATCTACGGGTCGGAAAACACTGAAGCTTTCTTT
TRBJ2-6 TRBD1 TRBV4-3 few CASSQDHYATGGAGSGANVLTF TGCGCCAGCAGCCAAGACCACTATGCCACAGGGGGCGCGGGCTCTGGGGCCAACGTCCTGACTTTC
TRBJ2-3 TRBD2 TRBV29-1 - CSSTSGTDTQYF TGCAGCTCCACTAGCGGCACAGATACGCAGTATTTT
TRBJ2-2 TRBD1 TRBV11-2 - CASSLGQTNTGELFF TGTGCCAGCAGCTTGGGACAGACGAACACCGGGGAGCTGTTTTTT
TRBJ1-5 - TRBV28 once CASSLQAGQQPQHF TGTGCCAGCAGTTTACAGGCAGGTCAACAGCCCCAGCATTTT
TRBJ1-1 - TRBV4-3 few CASSQAWGRNTEAFF TGCGCCAGCAGCCAAGCCTGGGGCCGGAACACTGAAGCTTTCTTT
TRBJ2-1 TRBD2 TRBV6-5 - CASSYGWGGDNEQFF TGTGCCAGCAGTTACGGGTGGGGAGGGGACAATGAGCAGTTCTTC
TRBJ2-7 TRBD2 TRBV7-9 - CASSTQRGDYEQYF TGTGCCAGCAGCACACAGCGGGGTGACTACGAGCAGTACTTC
TRBJ1-6 TRBD1 TRBV13 few CASSLASGTGKNSPLHF TGTGCCAGCAGCTTAGCCTCCGGGACAGGGAAGAATTCACCCCTCCACTTT
TRBJ1-1 TRBD1 TRBV7-2 - CASSPRDRGWTEAFF TGTGCCAGCAGCCCCCGGGACAGAGGATGGACTGAAGCTTTCTTT
TRBJ2-3 TRBD2 TRBV5-1 once CASSGGGWSGDTQYF TGCGCCAGCAGCGGGGGAGGGTGGTCGGGAGATACGCAGTATTTT
TRBJ1-1 - TRBV4-3 few CASSQDLTASEAFF TGCGCCAGCAGCCAAGATCTTACAGCCTCTGAAGCTTTCTTT
TRBJ1-6 - TRBV30 - CAWRRLRGGFTAPLHF TGTGCCTGGAGACGCCTAAGAGGGGGATTTACGGCGCCCCTCCACTTT
TRBJ2-2 - TRBV5-1 - CASSSDTGELFF TGCGCCAGCAGCTCAGACACCGGGGAGCTGTTTTTT
TRBJ1-4 - TRBV13 once CASSSRIFGYEKLFF TGTGCCAGCAGCTCCAGGATTTTCGGCTATGAAAAACTGTTTTTT
TRBJ2-5 TRBD2 TRBV30 - CSSSGGLGETQYF TGTTCGTCTAGCGGGGGCCTAGGAGAGACCCAGTACTTC
TRBJ1-1 - TRBV6-5 - CASRTKKLLNTEAFF TGTGCCAGCAGGACAAAAAAACTTCTGAACACTGAAGCTTTCTTT
TRBJ2-2 - TRBV7-6 - CASSFGSGYTGELFF TGTGCCAGCAGCTTTGGTTCGGGGTACACCGGGGAGCTGTTTTTT
TRBJ2-2 TRBD1 TRBV4-3 once CASSQDPVTGGTGELFF TGCGCCAGCAGCCAAGATCCCGTGACAGGGGGGACCGGGGAGCTGTTTTTT
TRBJ2-2 - TRBV7-8 - CASSLRAGVNTGELFF TGTGCCAGCAGCTTAAGAGCAGGGGTGAACACCGGGGAGCTGTTTTTT
TRBJ2-2 - TRBV5-1 - CASALQFANTGELFF TGCGCCAGCGCCCTACAGTTCGCGAACACCGGGGAGCTGTTTTTT
TRBJ2-5 TRBD1 TRBV5-6 - CASSGNDRGRETQYF TGTGCCAGCAGCGGAAACGACAGGGGGCGAGAGACCCAGTACTTC
TRBJ2-2 - TRBV29-1 once CSAVGGSNTGELFF TGCAGCGCCGTCGGGGGTTCCAACACCGGGGAGCTGTTTTTT
TRBJ1-1 TRBD1 TRBV15 - CATSTRSGGTEAFF TGTGCCACCAGCACTCGCTCAGGGGGCACTGAAGCTTTCTTT
TRBJ2-2 TRBD1 TRBV7-9 - CASSGRNLWTGDTGELFF TGTGCCAGCAGCGGACGAAACCTTTGGACAGGGGACACCGGGGAGCTGTTTTTT
TRBJ1-1 TRBD1 TRBV27 - CASSLFPQGADTEAFF TGTGCCAGCAGTTTATTCCCACAGGGGGCTGACACTGAAGCTTTCTTT
TRBJ2-1 TRBD1 TRBV18 - CASSPGQDYNEQFF TGTGCCAGCTCACCGGGACAGGACTACAATGAGCAGTTCTTC
TRBJ1-4 TRBD1 TRBV4-1 - CASSPGQGATTNEKLFF TGCGCCAGCAGCCCGGGACAGGGGGCTACAACTAATGAAAAACTGTTTTTT
TRBJ2-7 TRBD1 TRBV19 - CASSDMGQGPYEQYF TGTGCCAGTAGTGACATGGGACAGGGCCCCTACGAGCAGTACTTC
TRBJ2-3 - TRBV6-6 - CASRDSGGTDTQYF TGTGCCAGCAGGGACAGCGGGGGCACAGATACGCAGTATTTT
TRBJ2-5 - TRBV19 - CASSIDRSGGETQYF TGTGCCAGTAGTATAGATCGGTCGGGCGGGGAGACCCAGTACTTC
TRBJ2-1 TRBD1 TRBV5-1 - CASSNEGQTHNEQFF TGCGCCAGCAGCAACGAGGGACAGACTCACAATGAGCAGTTCTTC
TRBJ2-3 TRBD1 TRBV4-1 - CASSQDIGTGITDTQYF TGCGCCAGCAGCCAAGATATCGGGACAGGCATCACAGATACGCAGTATTTT
TRBJ2-1 - TRBV7-8 - CASSLTGGGYNEQFF TGTGCCAGCAGCTTAACAGGGGGGGGGTACAATGAGCAGTTCTTC
TRBJ2-1 - TRBV2 - CASSERQGSWQQFF TGTGCCAGCAGTGAAAGGCAGGGGAGCTGGCAGCAGTTCTTC
TRBJ2-3 TRBD2 TRBV7-9 - CASSLDGRGGRDTQYF TGTGCCAGCAGCTTAGACGGGCGGGGGGGCCGAGATACGCAGTATTTT
TRBJ1-5 - TRBV6-1 - CASRPHREHNQPQHF TGTGCCAGCAGACCACACAGGGAACACAATCAGCCCCAGCATTTT
TRBJ2-5 - TRBV6-5 - CASSYSHRRETQYF TGTGCCAGCAGTTACTCACACAGAAGAGAGACCCAGTACTTC
TRBJ1-1 TRBD1 TRBV4-2 - CASSQKQGVNTEAFF TGTGCCAGCAGCCAAAAACAGGGGGTGAACACTGAAGCTTTCTTT
TRBJ2-1 - TRBV6-5 - CASRGELRDEQFF TGTGCCAGCAGAGGGGAATTACGTGATGAGCAGTTCTTC
TRBJ2-5 TRBD1 TRBV5-6 - CASGGRGLRETQYF TGTGCCAGCGGGGGCAGGGGGCTCAGAGAGACCCAGTACTTC
TRBJ1-5 - TRBV6-6 - CASSPDSTNQPQHF TGTGCCAGCAGTCCCGACAGTACCAATCAGCCCCAGCATTTT